The 29 T cell receptor beta chains below all came from one sample that was sequenced in a study of blood T cell repertoires in COVID-19. TCRdb keeps only in-frame clones here, not all; method: immunoSEQ multiplex PCR. The table includes around 260,000 clones, around 87% detected once. Sequenced: peripheral blood. All receptors come from a woman aged 45-59 years with acute or convalescent COVID-19.

The chain links TRBV5-1 to TRBJ1-3; D not certain. CDR3 length equals 14 residues. CDR1 and CDR2 from the germline V gene are SGHRS and YFSETQ. The ends were cut back, 0 bases at V and 0 bases at J, with 4 bases in the middle. The CDR3 DNA sequence: TGCGCCAGCAGCTTGGGCAGCTCTGGAAACACCATATATTTT. Translating it yields CASSLGSSGNTIYF. The full variable domain, its missing parts supplied by reference TRBV5-1 and TRBJ1-3, is KAGVTQTPRYLIKTRGQQVTLSCSPISGHRSVSWYQQTPGQGLQFLFEYFSETQRNKGNFPGRFSGRQFSNSRSEMNVSTLELGDSALYLCASSLGSSGNTIYFGEGSWLTVV.

The J gene is TRBJ2-7, the V gene TRBV24-1; 12 positions agree with TRBD1. With 4 bases clipped from V and 5 bases from J, the junction kept 5 bases outside the gene matches. The CDR3 is made up of 15 amino acids. Germline V CDR1 and CDR2: KGHDR, SFDVKD. CDR3 amino acids: CATSDSGTGGHEQYF. CDR3 nucleotide sequence: TGTGCCACCAGTGACTCCGGGACAGGGGGCCACGAGCAGTACTTC.

V and J are TRBV9 and TRBJ1-2; no clear D. The CDR3 consists of 14 residues. The V gene lost 0 bases and the J gene lost 0 bases, with 6 bases spanning the gap. Germline V gene lookup returns CDR1 SGDLS and CDR2 YYNGEE. CDR3 in DNA: TGTGCCAGCAGCGTAGCCGGGGCTAACTATGGCTACACCTTC. It yields the protein CASSVAGANYGYTF. Supplemented by reference TRBV9 and TRBJ1-2, the full variable domain reads DSGVTQTPKHLITATGQRVTLRCSPRSGDLSVYWYQQSLDQGLQFLIQYYNGEERAKGNILERFSAQQFPDLHSELNLSSLELGDSALYFCASSVAGANYGYTFGSGTRLTVV.

The rearrangement links TRBV5-1 to TRBJ2-1; D ambiguous. CDR1 is SGHRS, CDR2 YFSETQ, per germline. The CDR3 runs 14 residues. Trimming took 5 bases from V and 4 from J, leaving 13 bases between them. CDR3 sequence reads: CASSSVSAYNEQFF. The CDR3 bases are TGCGCCAGCAGTTCTGTCTCCGCGTACAATGAGCAGTTCTTC.

The V gene is TRBV7-9, the J gene TRBJ2-1; perhaps TRBD2 as D (6 bases). CDR3 length: 12 amino acids. Germline-derived CDR1 and CDR2 are SEHNR and FQNEAQ (reference sequence). Between the trimmed V and J ends, which lost 6 bases and 12 bases, there was a span of 15 bases. DNA of the CDR3: TGTGCCAGCAGTTCCAGTGGGGGGTGGCAGTTCTTC. Encoded protein: CASSSSGGWQFF.

This sequence joins TRBV11-2 and TRBJ1-1; D is perhaps TRBD1 (6 bases). Deletions cut 2 bases from V and 0 bases from J, with 22 bases between. The CDR3 is 19 residues long. Germline assignment: CDR1 SGHAT and CDR2 FQNNGV. CDR3 in DNA: TGTGCCAGCAGCTTATCGATCTGGGGACATCTCACAATGAACACTGAAGCTTTCTTT. Encoded protein: CASSLSIWGHLTMNTEAFF.

The chain employs TRBV12-3 or TRBV12-4 and TRBJ1-2; possible D gene TRBD1, 5 bases. This CDR3 is 13 amino acids long. V was shortened by 3 bases and J by 8 bases, with 13 bases between the two germline ends. The CDR3 nucleotides read TGTGCCAGCAGTTTTTCTTCCGGGGGGGGCTACACCTTC. Translating it yields CASSFSSGGGYTF.

This clone occurred a few times. This rearrangement joins TRBV6-2 or TRBV6-3 to TRBJ2-2; no clear D. Germline loops: CDR1 MNHEY, CDR2 SVGEGT. Trimming removed 5 bases at V and 4 bases at J, with 14 bases between. The CDR3 covers 15 residues. The CDR3 coding sequence is TGTGCCAGCAGTGTGATCAGGCTGGCCACCGGGGAGCTGTTTTTT. Its protein is CASSVIRLATGELFF.

This chain uses TRBV6-5 with TRBJ2-7; TRBD1 agrees at 8 bases. The J segment lost 5 bases and the V segment lost 6 bases, leaving 9 bases of the junction unmatched. This CDR3 is 14 amino acids long. The V gene's germline CDR1 is MNHEY and CDR2 SVGAGI. The CDR3 here is CASSDLQGANEQYF. The CDR3 bases are TGTGCCAGCAGCGACTTGCAGGGGGCGAACGAGCAGTACTTC.

This clone was detected once. V gene TRBV18 combines with J gene TRBJ1-5; D might be TRBD1 (5 bases). This CDR3 is built from 15 residues. Germline CDR1 KGHSH, CDR2 LQKENI. The V gene lost 3 bases and the J gene lost 3 bases, with 12 bases spanning the gap. The CDR3 sequence: CASSPMTVNNQPQHF. In DNA, the CDR3 is TGTGCCAGCTCACCGATGACAGTTAACAATCAGCCCCAGCATTTT.

The chain combines TRBV27 with TRBJ2-7; a possible D gene is TRBD1 (6 bases). Germline V gene sequence: CDR1 MNHEY, CDR2 SMNVEV (reference sequence). This CDR3 contains 15 residues. Deletions cut 6 bases from V and 4 bases from J, with 19 bases between. CDR3 region: CASSPLDSPRYEQYF. CDR3 bases: TGTGCCAGCAGCCCTCTGGACAGCCCGAGGTACGAGCAGTACTTC.

This clone appeared many times. The chain employs TRBV4-2 and TRBJ2-3; no clear D gene. V was shortened by 0 bases and J by 0 bases, with 10 bases between the two germline ends. The CDR3 totals 16 residues. The germline V gene encodes CDR1 LGHNA and CDR2 YNFKEQ. DNA of the CDR3: TGTGCCAGCAGCCAAGATCGAGCGTACAGCACAGATACGCAGTATTTT. Amino acids: CASSQDRAYSTDTQYF.

The gene calls are TRBV6-1 and TRBJ1-1; 7 bases align to TRBD1. Trimming took 4 bases from V and 2 from J; bases not matched to a gene: 10. This CDR3 is 16 amino acids long. Per germline, CDR1 MNHNS and CDR2 SASEGT. The CDR3 DNA is TGTGCCAGCAGTGGTACAGGGGCCCCACTTAACACTGAAGCTTTCTTT. Its translation: CASSGTGAPLNTEAFF.

The rearrangement links TRBV9 to TRBJ2-7, with no clear D. CDR3 length: 15 residues. V dropped 0 bases and J dropped 0 bases, with 10 bases sitting between them. Germline V gene lookup returns CDR1 SGDLS and CDR2 YYNGEE. In nucleotides, the CDR3 is TGTGCCAGCAGCGTAGGCGGCAGTTACTCCTACGAGCAGTACTTC. Residues: CASSVGGSYSYEQYF.

This chain uses TRBV15 with TRBJ2-2; TRBD1 matches 7 bases. The CDR3 totals 14 residues. The ends lost 8 bases at V and 1 base at J; junction bases unmatched: 4. The V gene's germline CDR1 is LNHNV and CDR2 YYDKDF (reference sequence). DNA for the CDR3: TGTGCCACCGCTAGGACAGGGAACACCGGGGAGCTGTTTTTT. As protein: CATARTGNTGELFF.

The rearrangement joins TRBV5-6 to TRBJ2-7; D may be TRBD2 (5 bases). This CDR3 has 13 amino acids. The germline V gene has CDR1 SGHDT and CDR2 YYEEEE. Between the trimmed V and J ends, which lost 0 bases and 5 bases, there was a span of 9 bases. CDR3 DNA: TGTGCCAGCAGCTTGGTTTTCGGGAACGAGCAGTACTTC. This encodes CASSLVFGNEQYF.

V and J are TRBV4-2 and TRBJ1-2; possible D gene TRBD1, 5 bases. Deletions cut 1 base from V and 7 bases from J, with 16 bases between. The CDR3 consists of 15 residues. Germline V CDR1 and CDR2: LGHNA, YNFKEQ. CDR3 sequence (DNA): TGTGCCAGCAGCCAAGGAAAAGGGGATCGAAGTGGCTACACCTTC. It specifies CASSQGKGDRSGYTF.

The chain recombines TRBV27 with TRBJ2-7; 8 nucleotides align to TRBD1. The germline gives CDR1 MNHEY, CDR2 SMNVEV (reference sequence). Trimming at V came to 3 bases and at J to 5 bases, leaving 6 bases not matched to a gene. This CDR3 contains 14 residues. This CDR3 reads CASSLWTGRNEQYF. CDR3 in DNA: TGTGCCAGCAGTTTGTGGACAGGGCGCAACGAGCAGTACTTC.

The chain is built from TRBV19 and TRBJ2-3; a possible D gene is TRBD1 (5 bases). Germline V gene data show CDR1 as LNHDA and CDR2 as SQIVND (reference sequence). V dropped 3 bases and J dropped 3 bases, with 16 bases sitting between them. The CDR3 is made up of 16 amino acids. CDR3 amino acids: CASSMSGRVQTDTQYF. The CDR3 nucleotides are TGTGCCAGTAGTATGTCGGGCAGGGTACAAACAGATACGCAGTATTTT.

This rearrangement joins TRBV28 to TRBJ1-2; unclear D gene. Per germline, CDR1 MDHEN and CDR2 SYDVKM. Between the trimmed V and J ends, which lost 3 bases and 7 bases, there was a span of 15 bases. This CDR3 has 14 residues. This CDR3 is CASSLSGRISGYTF. CDR3 bases: TGTGCCAGCAGTTTGAGCGGGCGCATCAGTGGCTACACCTTC.

The chain joins TRBV10-3 to TRBJ2-5; D may be TRBD1 (6 bases). CDR1 and CDR2 (germline): ENHRY, SYGVKD. The CDR3 is 15 amino acids. Trimming took 11 bases from V and 0 from J, leaving 19 bases between them. This CDR3 reads CAASQRGRYQETQYF. The DNA of the CDR3 is TGTGCCGCCTCCCAAAGGGGGAGATACCAAGAGACCCAGTACTTC.

In its sample, this clone was seen a few times. The chain recombines TRBV5-1 with TRBJ2-7, with D maybe TRBD1 (5 bases). Trimming removed 0 bases from V and 6 bases from J, with 13 bases in between. Germline V lookup: CDR1 SGHRS, CDR2 YFSETQ. The CDR3 runs to 14 residues. The DNA for the CDR3 is TGCGCCAGCAGCTTGGAAGGGGTTGGCCGCGAGCAGTACTTC. It encodes CASSLEGVGREQYF.

V is TRBV11-2 and J is TRBJ1-2; 10 bases map to TRBD1. CDR1 is SGHAT and CDR2 is FQNNGV in the germline V gene. V lost 5 bases, J lost 0 bases, and 12 bases stayed unmatched. This CDR3 has 18 residues. CDR3 loop: CASSPLGTGALANYGYTF. The DNA of the CDR3 is TGTGCCAGCAGCCCTCTCGGGACAGGGGCCCTCGCTAACTATGGCTACACCTTC.

This chain links TRBV28 with TRBJ2-7, with a possible D match to TRBD1 (6 bases). V was clipped by 6 bases and J by 4 bases, with 19 bases between them. The length of the CDR3 is 15 residues. In germline, CDR1 is MDHEN, CDR2 SYDVKM. CDR3 DNA sequence: TGTGCCAGCAGCATTCCGGGACCGGGACAATACGAGCAGTACTTC. The encoded protein is CASSIPGPGQYEQYF.

This clone was counted only a few times. The same CDR3 can be traced to other DNA sequences in this sample. The chain joins TRBV5-1 to TRBJ1-3; the D gene is possibly TRBD1 (5 bases). Germline V CDR1 and CDR2: SGHRS, YFSETQ. CDR3 length equals 15 residues. The V end lost 5 bases, the J end lost 0 bases, and 12 bases lay between the germline ends. The CDR3 DNA follows: TGCGCCAGCAGTTGGGGGGAGCCCTCTGGAAACACCATATATTTT. Translated, it gives CASSWGEPSGNTIYF.

This clone was observed a handful of times. DNA of the CDR3: TGTGCCAGCAGCAACATCTCAGCGGGAGGGCTCTTTGGCGGGGAGCTGTTTTTT. It encodes CASSNISAGGLFGGELFF. V is TRBV21-1 and J is TRBJ2-2; the table calls TRBD2, which could not be checked here. TRBV21-1 is annotated as a pseudogene. The CDR3 consists of 18 residues.

V gene TRBV19 combines with J gene TRBJ2-7; a possible D gene is TRBD2 (5 bases). The CDR3 runs to 14 residues. In germline, CDR1 is LNHDA, CDR2 SQIVND (reference sequence). V lost 3 bases to trimming and J lost 2 bases, with 11 bases between them. This CDR3 is CASSILLAPYEQYF. CDR3 nucleotide sequence: TGTGCCAGTAGTATCCTTCTAGCCCCCTACGAGCAGTACTTC.

This sequence joins TRBV4-3 and TRBJ1-2; 8 bases agree with TRBD1. This CDR3 is 16 amino acids long. CDR1 LGHNA and CDR2 YSLEER come from the germline V gene. The J segment lost 0 bases and the V segment lost 2 bases, leaving 5 bases of the junction unmatched. The CDR3 region is CASSQPDRGPNYGYTF. The CDR3 region has the DNA TGCGCCAGCAGCCAACCTGACAGGGGCCCTAACTATGGCTACACCTTC.

This chain joins TRBV10-1 and TRBJ2-3, with 14 bases identical to TRBD2. After removal of 3 bases from V and 0 bases from J, the junction contained 8 bases not matched to a gene. The CDR3 consists of 19 residues. The germline CDR1 and CDR2 sequences are WNHNN and SYGVQD (reference sequence). DNA of the CDR3: TGCGCCAGCAGTGACGACCAGGGACTAGCGGGAGCTAGCACAGATACGCAGTATTTT. Translated: CASSDDQGLAGASTDTQYF.